One T cell receptor beta chain is described in this entry. What this receptor recognizes is not known. There are no base qualities to consult, and no much larger clone falls within one base. The entry originates in a study of T cell responses to AZD1222 COVID-19 vaccine (dated by TCRdb to 2020 to 2022). General notes on the study: TCR sequencing was performed for more than 230 trial participants, of whom about 200 were given two doses of AZD1222 and around 26 were given two doses of MenACWY control vaccine. Enrollment into the trials was organized by age into subgroups of 18-55, 56-69 and 70-plus years, and those subgroups contained approximately 160, 26 and 62 TCR-sequenced participants, respectively.

What the work shows at the level of the full study, not this receptor alone: Only five to seven AZD1222 recipients were SARS-CoV-2 seropositive at baseline, limiting conclusions about previously exposed vaccinees. The 56-69-year group was small, and its depth increase did not reach significance, likely because of low power. Reportedly, close to half of the unique spike-specific TCRs recognized epitopes lying outside the regions that are mutated in the B.1.351 and B.1.1.7 variants. Participants were mostly white British and included more females than males, and it was suggested by the authors that clonal diversity may have been underestimated. CD4 TCRs associated with the vaccine covered the entire spike protein, and the dominant responses were in regions 160-218 and 743-854. Because no day 14 peak-response samples were available, the repertoires could be characterized only after the peak T cell response. A significant rise in spike-specific TCR breadth and depth was observed after two AZD1222 doses relative to day 0 and relative to MenACWY recipients.

The CDR3 regions of human TCRbeta chains were analyzed by immunosequencing. As for the authors' bioinformatics: TCRs in the repertoires were compared against a reference library of SARS-CoV-2-specific TCRs that had been generated with the MIRA antigen-specificity platform. Breadth was defined as the fraction of unique TCRs that were SARS-CoV-2-associated. Depth was defined as the fraction of total T cells that were SARS-CoV-2-associated. Each spike-specific TCR was assigned to its reactive spike region and to a CD4 or CD8 class using the MIRA data. Log10-transformed breadth and depth values were compared by one-way ANOVA with Sidak's multiple comparisons tests. TCRdb mirrors the immuneACCESS table, restricted to in-frame sequences. Some clones are absent from its copies; in checked studies, under half trace to an unresolved V gene, and the reason for the others is unknown. The D gene and trimming were derived from the DNA, and the V and J assignments and clone size from that table. Here the sample has 91,000 or so clones; around nine tenths occur a single time. The ten largest account for 3.1% of the sample.

Read against the paper, the sample's time point label means: about 28 days (+/-7) after the second vaccine dose. AZD1222 recipients with second doses at about 4 weeks or about 12 weeks were pooled, because spike-specific TCR depth and breadth did not differ between schedules. Samples from vaccinated people were obtained from the UK trials COV001 and COV002, which included a single-blind randomized controlled phase 2/3 trial of AZD1222 (ChAdOx1 nCoV-19) in healthy adults. For TCRbeta chain sequencing, PBMC samples from trial participants were taken at day 0 and at day 28 after the second dose. This receptor was identified in an adult who received the AZD1222 COVID-19 vaccine. The sequenced sample was peripheral blood, obtained 28 days after the second AZD1222 dose.

The nucleotides are TGTGCCAGCAGCTTGGGCGGGTATAGCAATCAGCCCCAGCATTTT. It codes for CASSLGGYSNQPQHF. This sequence uses TRBV5-8 and TRBJ1-5; a confident D gene designation cannot be given. Based on the germline V gene, the CDR1 and CDR2 sequences are SGHTS and YDEGEE. The CDR3 measures 15 amino acids from cysteine to phenylalanine. Here the CDR3 DNA is all that survives: 45 bases in frame from base 1. V loses 0 bases of germline sequence and J loses 0 bases, and the interval between the two ends is 7 bases.